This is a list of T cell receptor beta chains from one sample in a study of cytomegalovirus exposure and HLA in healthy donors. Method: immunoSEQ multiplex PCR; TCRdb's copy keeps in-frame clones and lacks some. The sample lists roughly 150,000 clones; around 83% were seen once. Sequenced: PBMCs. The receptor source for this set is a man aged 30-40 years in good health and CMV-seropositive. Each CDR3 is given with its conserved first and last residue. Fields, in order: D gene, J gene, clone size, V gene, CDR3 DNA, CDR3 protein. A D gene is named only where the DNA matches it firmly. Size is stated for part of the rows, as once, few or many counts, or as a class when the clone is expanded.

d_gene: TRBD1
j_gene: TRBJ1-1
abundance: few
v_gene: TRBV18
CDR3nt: TGTGCCAGCTCACCGTTACAGGGGGAGGCTGAAGCTTTCTTT
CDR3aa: CASSPLQGEAEAFF

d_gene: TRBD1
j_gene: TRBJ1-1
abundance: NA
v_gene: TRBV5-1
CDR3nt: TGCGCCAGCAGCTTGGACAGGGGGGGGACTGAAGCTTTCTTT
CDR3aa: CASSLDRGGTEAFF

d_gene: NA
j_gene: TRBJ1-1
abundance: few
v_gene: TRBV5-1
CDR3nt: TGCGCCAGCAGCTTGGAAGGGGTCAACACTGAAGCTTTCTTT
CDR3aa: CASSLEGVNTEAFF

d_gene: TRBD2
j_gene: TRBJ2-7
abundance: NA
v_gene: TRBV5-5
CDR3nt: TGTGCCAGCAGCTTGGTCGGCGGGAGGGATCCTTTCTACGAGCAGTACTTC
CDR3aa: CASSLVGGRDPFYEQYF

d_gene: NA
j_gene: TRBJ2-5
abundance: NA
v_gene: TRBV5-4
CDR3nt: TGTGCCAGCAGCTTGGATCCCACATCCCAAGAGACCCAGTACTTC
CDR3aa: CASSLDPTSQETQYF

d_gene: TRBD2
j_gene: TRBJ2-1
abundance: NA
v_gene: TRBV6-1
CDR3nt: TGTGCCAGCAGTGGGCCTGTACTAGCGGGAGACTACAATGAGCAGTTCTTC
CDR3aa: CASSGPVLAGDYNEQFF

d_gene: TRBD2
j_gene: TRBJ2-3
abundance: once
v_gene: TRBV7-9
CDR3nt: TGTGCCAGCAGCTTCCTAGCGGAGGATCCAGATACGCAGTATTTT
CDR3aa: CASSFLAEDPDTQYF

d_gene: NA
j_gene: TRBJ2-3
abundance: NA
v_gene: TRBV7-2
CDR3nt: TGTGCCAGCAGCCCCCAGCAGGTGGGAGATACGCAGTATTTT
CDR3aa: CASSPQQVGDTQYF

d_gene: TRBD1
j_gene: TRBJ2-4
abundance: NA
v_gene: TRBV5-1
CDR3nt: TGCGCCAGCAGCACCGGGGACAGGAACATTCAGTACTTC
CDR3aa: CASSTGDRNIQYF

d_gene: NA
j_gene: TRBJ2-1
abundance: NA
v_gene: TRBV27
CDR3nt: TGTGCCAGCAGTTTCGGGACTCTGAACGGTGAGCAGTTCTTC
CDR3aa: CASSFGTLNGEQFF

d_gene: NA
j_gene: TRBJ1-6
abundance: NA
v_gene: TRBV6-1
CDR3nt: TGTGCCAGCAGTGAAGACAGGGCTTATAATTCACCCCTCCACTTT
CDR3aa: CASSEDRAYNSPLHF

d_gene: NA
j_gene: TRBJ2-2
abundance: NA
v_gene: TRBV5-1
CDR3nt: TGCGCCAGCGCTTACGAGACCGGGGAGCTGTTTTTT
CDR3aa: CASAYETGELFF

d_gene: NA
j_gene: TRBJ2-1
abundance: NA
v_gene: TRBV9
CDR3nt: TGTGCCAGCAGCCCGGGGTTATCCTACAATGAGCAGTTCTTC
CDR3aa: CASSPGLSYNEQFF

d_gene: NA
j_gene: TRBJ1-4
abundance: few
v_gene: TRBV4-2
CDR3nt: TGTGCCAGCAGCCAAGTGATTGTCGGAGCAACTAATGAAAAACTGTTTTTT
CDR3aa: CASSQVIVGATNEKLFF

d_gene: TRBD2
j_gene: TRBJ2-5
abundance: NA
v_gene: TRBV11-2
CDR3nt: TGTGCCAGCAGCTTACTCCCTAGCGGGGGCGAGACCCAGTACTTC
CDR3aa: CASSLLPSGGETQYF

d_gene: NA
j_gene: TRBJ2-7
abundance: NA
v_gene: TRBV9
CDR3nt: TGTGCCAGCGGCCCCGGGGGAGACAGTCCCTACGAGCAGTACTTC
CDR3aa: CASGPGGDSPYEQYF

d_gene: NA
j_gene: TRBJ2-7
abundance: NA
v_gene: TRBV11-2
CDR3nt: TGTGCCAGCAGCTTTGGGGGGGCGGGGTACGAGCAGTACTTC
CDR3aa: CASSFGGAGYEQYF

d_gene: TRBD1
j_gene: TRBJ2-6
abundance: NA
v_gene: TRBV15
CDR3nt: TGTGCCACCAGCAGCTTGCTTGACAGGGGGCCTGGGGCCAACGTCCTGACTTTC
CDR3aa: CATSSLLDRGPGANVLTF

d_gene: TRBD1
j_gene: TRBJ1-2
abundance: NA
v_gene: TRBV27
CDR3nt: TGTGCCAGCAGTCCGACAGGGGATGGCTACACCTTC
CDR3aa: CASSPTGDGYTF

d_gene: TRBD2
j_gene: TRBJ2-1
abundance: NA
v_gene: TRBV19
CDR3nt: TGTGCCAGTAGTTCCATCCTCAGCGGGAGCTCCTACAATGAGCAGTTCTTC
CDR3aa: CASSSILSGSSYNEQFF

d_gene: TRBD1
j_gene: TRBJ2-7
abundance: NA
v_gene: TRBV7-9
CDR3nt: TGTGCCAGCAGCTTACCCAGGGGGTACGAGCAGTACTTC
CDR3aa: CASSLPRGYEQYF

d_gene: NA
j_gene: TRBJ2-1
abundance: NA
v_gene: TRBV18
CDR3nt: TGTGCCAGCTCAAGGGTCGGGAAGCCAAGCGGGAATGAGCAGTTCTTC
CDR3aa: CASSRVGKPSGNEQFF

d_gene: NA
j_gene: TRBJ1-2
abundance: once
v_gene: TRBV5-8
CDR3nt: TGTGCCAGCAGCGTACCTCCTACAGACTATGGCTACACCTTC
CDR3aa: CASSVPPTDYGYTF

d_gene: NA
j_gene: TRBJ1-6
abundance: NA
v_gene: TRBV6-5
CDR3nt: TGTGCCAGCAGTTCCTTGGGGGGACTGATCAATTCACCCCTCCACTTT
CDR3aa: CASSSLGGLINSPLHF

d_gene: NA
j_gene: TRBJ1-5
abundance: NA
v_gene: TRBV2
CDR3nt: TGTGCCAGCAGCGACTATAGGAGTAATCAGCCCCAGCATTTT
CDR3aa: CASSDYRSNQPQHF

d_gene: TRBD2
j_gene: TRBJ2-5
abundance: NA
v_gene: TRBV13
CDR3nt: TGTGCCAGCAGCTTAGGGCTAGCGGGAGGGCGGCAAGAGACCCAGTACTTC
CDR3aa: CASSLGLAGGRQETQYF

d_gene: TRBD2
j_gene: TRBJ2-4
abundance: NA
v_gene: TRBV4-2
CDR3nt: TGTGCCAGCAGCCAAGTAGCGGGAGCCATTCAGTACTTC
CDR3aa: CASSQVAGAIQYF

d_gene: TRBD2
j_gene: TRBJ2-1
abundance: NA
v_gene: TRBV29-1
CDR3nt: TGCAGCTTACAGACTAGCGGGATTTACAATGAGCAGTTCTTC
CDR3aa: CSLQTSGIYNEQFF

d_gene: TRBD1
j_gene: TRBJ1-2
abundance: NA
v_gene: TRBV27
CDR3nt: TGTGCCAGCAGTGGATGGGACAGGGGGAACTATGGCTACACCTTC
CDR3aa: CASSGWDRGNYGYTF

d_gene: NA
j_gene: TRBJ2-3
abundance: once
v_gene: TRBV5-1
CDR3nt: TGCGCCAGCAGCTTATCTGGCGGGAACTCAGATACGCAGTATTTT
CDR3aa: CASSLSGGNSDTQYF

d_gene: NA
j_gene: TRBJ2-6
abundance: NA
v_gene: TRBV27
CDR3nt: TGTGCCACATACCAAAGAGGGACATCACACTCTGGGGCCAACGTCCTGGCTTTC
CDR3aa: CATYQRGTSHSGANVLAF

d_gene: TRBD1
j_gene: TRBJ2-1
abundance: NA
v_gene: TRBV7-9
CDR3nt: TGTGCCAGCAGCTTCACAGGGGCCAATGAGCAGTTCTTC
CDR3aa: CASSFTGANEQFF

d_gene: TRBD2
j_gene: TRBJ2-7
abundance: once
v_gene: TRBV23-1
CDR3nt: TGCGCCAGCAGTCAAAGCCTCCGGGAGGGGGGTACCTACGAGCAGTACTTC
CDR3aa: CASSQSLREGGTYEQYF

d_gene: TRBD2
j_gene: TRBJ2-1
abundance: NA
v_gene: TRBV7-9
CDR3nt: TGTGCCAGCAGTGTTAGCAGCGGGAGATTGTCGAATGAGCAGTTCTTC
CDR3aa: CASSVSSGRLSNEQFF

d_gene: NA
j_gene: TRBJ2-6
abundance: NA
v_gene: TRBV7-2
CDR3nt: TGTGCCAGCAGTCTTCGGGGGTCTGGGGCCAACGTCCTGACTTTC
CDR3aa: CASSLRGSGANVLTF

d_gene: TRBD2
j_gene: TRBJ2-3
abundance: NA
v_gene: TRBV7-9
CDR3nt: TGTTCCAGCAGCTTATACGTTTATATGGCGGGAGACAAAGATACGCAGTATTTT
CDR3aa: CSSSLYVYMAGDKDTQYF

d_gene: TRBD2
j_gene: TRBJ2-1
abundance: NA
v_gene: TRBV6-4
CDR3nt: TGTGCCAGCAGTGATGGGACTACCAATGAGCAGTTCTTC
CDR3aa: CASSDGTTNEQFF

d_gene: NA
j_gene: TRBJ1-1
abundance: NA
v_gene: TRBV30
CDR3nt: TGTGCCTGGAGAGCACAAGGCGAGGGTACTGAAGCTTTCTTT
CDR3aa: CAWRAQGEGTEAFF

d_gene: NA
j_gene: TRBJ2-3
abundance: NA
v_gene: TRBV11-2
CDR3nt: TGTGCCAGCAGTTCGGGTAGCACAGATACGCAGTATTTT
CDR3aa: CASSSGSTDTQYF

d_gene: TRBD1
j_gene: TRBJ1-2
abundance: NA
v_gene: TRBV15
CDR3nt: TGTGCCACCAGCAGAGGGGACAGTTACAGTATGTACTATGGCTACACCTTC
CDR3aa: CATSRGDSYSMYYGYTF

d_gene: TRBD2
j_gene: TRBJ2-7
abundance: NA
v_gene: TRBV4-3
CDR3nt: TGCGCCAGCAGCCCAGCGGGAGGAGAATACGAGCAGTACTTC
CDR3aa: CASSPAGGEYEQYF

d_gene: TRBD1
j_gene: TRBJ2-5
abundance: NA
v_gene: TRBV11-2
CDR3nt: TGTGCCAGCAGCGTGGGACAGCAAGAGACCCAGTACTTC
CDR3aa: CASSVGQQETQYF

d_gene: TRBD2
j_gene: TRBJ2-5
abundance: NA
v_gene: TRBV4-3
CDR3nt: TGCGCCAGCAGCCCCTCAATAGCGGGAATCGAGACCCAGTACTTC
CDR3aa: CASSPSIAGIETQYF

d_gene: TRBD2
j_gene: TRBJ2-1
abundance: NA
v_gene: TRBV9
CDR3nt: TGTGCCAGCAGCGTAGAGGGGACTAGCGGGAGTTACAATGAGCAGTTCTTC
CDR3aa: CASSVEGTSGSYNEQFF

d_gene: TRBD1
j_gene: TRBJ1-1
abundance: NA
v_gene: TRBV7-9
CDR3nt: TGTTCCAGCAGCCCTAGACAGGGGGCGAGCACTGAAGCTTTCTTT
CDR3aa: CSSSPRQGASTEAFF

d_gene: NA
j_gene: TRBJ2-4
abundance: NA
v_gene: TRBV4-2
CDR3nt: TGTGCCAGCAGCCAAAAGGGAGACTGGTTTTCCACCATTCAGTACTTC
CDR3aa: CASSQKGDWFSTIQYF

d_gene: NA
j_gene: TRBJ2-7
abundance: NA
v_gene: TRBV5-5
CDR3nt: TGTGCCAGCAGCTCCTACTTGTACCATTACGAGCAGTACTTC
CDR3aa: CASSSYLYHYEQYF

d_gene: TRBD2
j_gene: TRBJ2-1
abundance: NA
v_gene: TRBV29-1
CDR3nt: TGCAGCGTTTCTCTTCCAGGGACTACTTACAATGAGCAGTTCTTC
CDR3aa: CSVSLPGTTYNEQFF

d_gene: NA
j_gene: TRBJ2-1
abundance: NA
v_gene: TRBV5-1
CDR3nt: TGCGCCAGCAGCTTGGGGGGGGATAATTACCCCTACAATGAGCAGTTCTTC
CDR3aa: CASSLGGDNYPYNEQFF

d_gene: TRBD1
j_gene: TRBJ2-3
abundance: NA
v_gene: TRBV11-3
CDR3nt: TGTGCCAGCAGAAAACCGGGACAGGTTTACGATACGCAGTATTTT
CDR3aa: CASRKPGQVYDTQYF

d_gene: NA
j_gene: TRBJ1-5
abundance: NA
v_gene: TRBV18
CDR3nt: TGTGCCAGCTCACCGGGCTTTGGGAATCAGCCCCAGCATTTT
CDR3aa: CASSPGFGNQPQHF

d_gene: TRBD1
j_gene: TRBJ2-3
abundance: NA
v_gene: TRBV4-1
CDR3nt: TGCGCCAGCAGCCAATCGGGACAGGGACATGATACGCAGTATTTT
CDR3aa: CASSQSGQGHDTQYF

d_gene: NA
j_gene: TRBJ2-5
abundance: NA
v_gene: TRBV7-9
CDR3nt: TGTGCCAGCAGCTTATGGCAGGGAGGAGAGACCCAGTACTTC
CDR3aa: CASSLWQGGETQYF

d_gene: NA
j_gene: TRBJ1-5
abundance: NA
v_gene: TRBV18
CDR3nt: TGTGCCAGCTCCCCTCCCTGGGGCTATAGCAATCAGCCCCAGCATTTT
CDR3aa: CASSPPWGYSNQPQHF